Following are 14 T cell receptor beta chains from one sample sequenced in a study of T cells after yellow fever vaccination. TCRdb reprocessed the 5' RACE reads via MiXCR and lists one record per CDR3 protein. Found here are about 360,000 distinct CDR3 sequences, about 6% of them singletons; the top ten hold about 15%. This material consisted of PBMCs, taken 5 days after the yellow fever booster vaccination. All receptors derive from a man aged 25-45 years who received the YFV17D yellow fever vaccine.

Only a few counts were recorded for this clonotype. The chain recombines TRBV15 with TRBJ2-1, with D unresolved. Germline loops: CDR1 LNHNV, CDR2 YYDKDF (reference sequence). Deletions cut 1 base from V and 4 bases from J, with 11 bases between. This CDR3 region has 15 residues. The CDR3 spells CATSRAAVSYNEQFF. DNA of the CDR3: TGTGCCACCAGCAGAGCCGCCGTATCGTACAATGAGCAGTTCTTC. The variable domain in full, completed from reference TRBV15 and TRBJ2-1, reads DAMVIQNPRYQVTQFGKPVTLSCSQTLNHNVMYWYQQKSSQAPKLLFHYYDKDFNNEADTPDNFQSRRPNTSFCFLDIRSPGLGDTAMYLCATSRAAVSYNEQFFGPGTRLTVL.

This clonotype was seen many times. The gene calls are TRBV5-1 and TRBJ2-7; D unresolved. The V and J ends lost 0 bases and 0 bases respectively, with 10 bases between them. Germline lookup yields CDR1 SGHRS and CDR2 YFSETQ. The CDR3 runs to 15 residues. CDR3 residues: CASSLALTNSYEQYF. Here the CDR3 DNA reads TGCGCCAGCAGCTTGGCACTCACGAACTCCTACGAGCAGTACTTC.

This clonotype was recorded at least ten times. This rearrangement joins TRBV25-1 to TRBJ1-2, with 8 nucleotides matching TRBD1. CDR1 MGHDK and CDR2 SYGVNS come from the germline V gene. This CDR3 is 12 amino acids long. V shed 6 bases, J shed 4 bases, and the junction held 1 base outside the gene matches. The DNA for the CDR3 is TGTGCCAGCAGCGACAGGGGCTATGGCTACACCTTC. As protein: CASSDRGYGYTF.

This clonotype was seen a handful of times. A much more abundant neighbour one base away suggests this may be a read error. The CDR3 nucleotides read TGCGCCAGCAGCTTCAACACAGATACGCAGTATTTT. Encoded protein: CASSFNTDTQYF. The chain carries TRBV4-3 and TRBJ2-3; D is uncertain. The CDR3 runs 12 residues. CDR1 LGHNA and CDR2 YSLEER come from the germline V gene. V dropped 5 bases and J dropped 2 bases, with 5 bases sitting between them.

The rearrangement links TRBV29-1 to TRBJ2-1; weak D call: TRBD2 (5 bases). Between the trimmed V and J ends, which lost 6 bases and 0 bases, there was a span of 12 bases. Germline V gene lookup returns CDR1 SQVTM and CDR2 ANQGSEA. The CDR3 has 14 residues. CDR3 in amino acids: CSVGGGHSYNEQFF. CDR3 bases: TGCAGCGTAGGTGGCGGGCACTCCTACAATGAGCAGTTCTTC.

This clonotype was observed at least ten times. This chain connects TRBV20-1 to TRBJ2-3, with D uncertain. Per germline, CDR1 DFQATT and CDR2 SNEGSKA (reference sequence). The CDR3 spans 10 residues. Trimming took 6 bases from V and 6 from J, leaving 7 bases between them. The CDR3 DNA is TGCAGTGCCCCGATCGATACGCAGTATTTT. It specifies CSAPIDTQYF.

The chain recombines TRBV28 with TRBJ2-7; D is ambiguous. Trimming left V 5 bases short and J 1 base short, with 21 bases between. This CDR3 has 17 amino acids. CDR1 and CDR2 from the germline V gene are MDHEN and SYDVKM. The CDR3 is CASSPPSGPFHSYEQYF. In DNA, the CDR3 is TGTGCCAGCAGTCCCCCGTCGGGCCCATTTCATTCCTACGAGCAGTACTTC.

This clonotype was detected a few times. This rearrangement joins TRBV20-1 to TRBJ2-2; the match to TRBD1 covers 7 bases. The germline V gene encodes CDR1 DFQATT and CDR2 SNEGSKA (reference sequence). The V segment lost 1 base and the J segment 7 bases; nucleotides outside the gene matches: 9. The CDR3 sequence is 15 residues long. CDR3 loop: CSARVPGQTGGELFF. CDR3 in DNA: TGCAGTGCTAGAGTGCCGGGACAGACCGGCGGGGAGCTGTTTTTT.

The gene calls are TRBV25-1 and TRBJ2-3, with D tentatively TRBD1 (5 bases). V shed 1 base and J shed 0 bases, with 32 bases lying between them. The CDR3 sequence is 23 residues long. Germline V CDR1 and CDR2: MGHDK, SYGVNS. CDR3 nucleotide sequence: TGTGCCAGCAGTGAATGGCAGGGTAAAGGAGAAGCACAGATACGGAGAAGCACAGATACGCAGTATTTT. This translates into CASSEWQGKGEAQIRRSTDTQYF.

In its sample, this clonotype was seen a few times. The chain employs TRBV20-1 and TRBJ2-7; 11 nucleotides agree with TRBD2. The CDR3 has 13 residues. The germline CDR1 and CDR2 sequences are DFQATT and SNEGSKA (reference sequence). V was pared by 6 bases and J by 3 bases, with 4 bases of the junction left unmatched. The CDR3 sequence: CSASSGRGYEQYF. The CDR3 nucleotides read TGCAGTGCCAGTAGCGGGAGGGGCTACGAGCAGTACTTC.

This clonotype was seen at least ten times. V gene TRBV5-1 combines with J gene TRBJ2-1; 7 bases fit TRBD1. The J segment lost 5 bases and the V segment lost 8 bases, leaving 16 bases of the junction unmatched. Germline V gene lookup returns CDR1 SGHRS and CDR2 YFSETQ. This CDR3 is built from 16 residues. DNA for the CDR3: TGCGCCAGAATGGAACTCCGGGACAGTTACGACAATGAGCAGTTCTTC. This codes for CARMELRDSYDNEQFF.

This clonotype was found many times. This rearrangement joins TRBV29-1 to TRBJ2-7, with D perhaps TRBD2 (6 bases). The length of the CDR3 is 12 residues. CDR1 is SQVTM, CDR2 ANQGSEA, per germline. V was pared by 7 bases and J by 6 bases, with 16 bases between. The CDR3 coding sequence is TGCAGCGCCGAGACGGGGGTCGCCGAGCAGTACTTC. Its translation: CSAETGVAEQYF.

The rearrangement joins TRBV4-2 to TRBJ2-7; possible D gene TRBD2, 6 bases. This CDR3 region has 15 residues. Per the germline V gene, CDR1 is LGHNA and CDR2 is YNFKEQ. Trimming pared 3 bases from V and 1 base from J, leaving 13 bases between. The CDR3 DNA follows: TGTGCCAGCAGCCATGGCGGGGTCGATTCCTACGAGCAGTACTTC. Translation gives CASSHGGVDSYEQYF.

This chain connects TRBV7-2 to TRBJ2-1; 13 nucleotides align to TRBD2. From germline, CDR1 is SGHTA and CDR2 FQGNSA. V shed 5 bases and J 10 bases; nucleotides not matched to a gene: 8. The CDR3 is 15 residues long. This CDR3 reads CASSRGLAGVGEQFF. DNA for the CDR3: TGTGCCAGCAGCCGAGGACTAGCGGGAGTTGGGGAGCAGTTCTTC.